This T cell receptor beta chain was documented in a study of Ad26.COV2.S vaccination and SARS-CoV-2 variants. General study results and limits: Substantial breadth in spike-specific CD8+ and CD4+ T cell responses was reportedly seen after vaccination.

The treatment here: 19 received Ad26.COV2.S at low or high dose, single or two shots; 5 received placebo; per-sample allocation not given. Vaccine and placebo recipients were sampled on day 63 after the first injection. This person who donated was an adult of 18-55 years in Boston. An Ad26 vector that expressed Wuhan-strain SARS-CoV-2 spike constituted the vaccine. Assay used: immunoSEQ multiplex PCR; TCRdb lists only in-frame clones, some missing. The repertoire consists of 400,000 to 450,000 clones, with 80% to 95% occurring once and the leading ten covering about 12%. Germline CDR1 reads SEHNR; CDR2 reads FQNEAQ (reference sequence). This CDR3 is built from 13 residues. V was clipped by 5 bases and J by 1 base, with 9 bases between them. On this clone: The antigen is unknown. The sample contains more than one DNA sequence encoding this CDR3.

This sample comprised peripheral blood, obtained in a trial of Ad26.COV2.S vaccine versus placebo. The receptor's source is a person aged 18-65 years who received the Ad26.COV2.S COVID-19 vaccine or a placebo. V usage is TRBV7-9 and J usage is TRBJ2-7; possible D gene TRBD2, 6 bases. The CDR3 here is CASSLAGSYEQYF. CDR3 bases: TGTGCCAGCAGCCTTGCGGGGTCCTACGAGCAGTACTTC.